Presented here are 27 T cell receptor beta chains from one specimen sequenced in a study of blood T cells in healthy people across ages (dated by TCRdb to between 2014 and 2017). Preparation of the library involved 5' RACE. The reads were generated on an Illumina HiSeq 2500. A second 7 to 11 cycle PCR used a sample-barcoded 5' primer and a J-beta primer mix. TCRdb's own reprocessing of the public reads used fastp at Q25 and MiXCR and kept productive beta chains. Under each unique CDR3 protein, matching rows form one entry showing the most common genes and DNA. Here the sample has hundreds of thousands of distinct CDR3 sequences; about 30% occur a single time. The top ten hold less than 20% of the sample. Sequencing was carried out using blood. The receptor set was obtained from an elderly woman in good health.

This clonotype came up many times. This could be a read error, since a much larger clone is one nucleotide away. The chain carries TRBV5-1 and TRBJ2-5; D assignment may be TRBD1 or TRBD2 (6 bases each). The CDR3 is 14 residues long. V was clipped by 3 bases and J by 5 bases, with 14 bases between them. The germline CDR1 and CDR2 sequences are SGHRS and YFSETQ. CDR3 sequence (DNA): TGCGCCAGCAGCTGTGGGGGGCCCCAGGAGACCCAGTACTTC. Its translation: CASSCGGPQETQYF.

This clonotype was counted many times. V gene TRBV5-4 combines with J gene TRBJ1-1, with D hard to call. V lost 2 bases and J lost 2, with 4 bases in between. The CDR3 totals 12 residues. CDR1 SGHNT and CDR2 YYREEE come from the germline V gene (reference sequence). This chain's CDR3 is CASSFYNTEAFF. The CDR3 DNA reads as TGTGCCAGCAGCTTTTATAACACTGAAGCTTTCTTT.

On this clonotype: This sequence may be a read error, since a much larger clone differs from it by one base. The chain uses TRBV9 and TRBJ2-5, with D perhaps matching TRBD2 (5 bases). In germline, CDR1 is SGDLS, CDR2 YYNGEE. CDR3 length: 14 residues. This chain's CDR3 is CASNVGTGGETQYF. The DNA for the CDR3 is TGTGCCAGCAACGTAGGAACTGGAGGAGAGACCCAGTACTTC.

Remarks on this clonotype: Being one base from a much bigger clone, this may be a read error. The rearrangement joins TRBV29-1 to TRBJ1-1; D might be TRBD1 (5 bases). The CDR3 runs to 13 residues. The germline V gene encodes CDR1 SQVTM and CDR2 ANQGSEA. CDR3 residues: CGVDDSLNTEAFF. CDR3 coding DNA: TGCGGCGTGGATGACAGTTTGAACACTGAAGCTTTCTTT.

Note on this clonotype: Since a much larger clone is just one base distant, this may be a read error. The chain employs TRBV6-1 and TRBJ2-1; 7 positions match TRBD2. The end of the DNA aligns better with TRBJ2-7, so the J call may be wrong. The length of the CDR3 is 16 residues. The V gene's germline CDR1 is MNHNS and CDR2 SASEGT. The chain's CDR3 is CASNEVGGSSYNEQYF. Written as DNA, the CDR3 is TGTGCCAGCAATGAAGTCGGGGGGAGCTCCTACAATGAGCAGTACTTC.

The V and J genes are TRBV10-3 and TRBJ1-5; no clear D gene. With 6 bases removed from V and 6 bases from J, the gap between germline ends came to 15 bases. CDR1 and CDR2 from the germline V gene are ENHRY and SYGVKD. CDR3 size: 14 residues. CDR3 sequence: CAIREPGPIQPQHF. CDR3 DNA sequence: TGTGCCATCAGGGAGCCAGGACCAATTCAGCCCCAGCATTTT.

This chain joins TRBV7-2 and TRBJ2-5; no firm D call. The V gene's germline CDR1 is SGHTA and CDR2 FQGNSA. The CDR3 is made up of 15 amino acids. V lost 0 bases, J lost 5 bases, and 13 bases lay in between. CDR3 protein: CASSLAGPAPETQYF. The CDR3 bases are TGTGCCAGCAGCTTAGCGGGCCCAGCACCGGAGACCCAGTACTTC. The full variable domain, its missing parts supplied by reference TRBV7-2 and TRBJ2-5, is GAGVSQSPSNKVTEKGKDVELRCDPISGHTALYWYRQSLGQGLEFLIYFQGNSAPDKSGLPSDRFSAERTGGSVSTLTIQRTQQEDSAVYLCASSLAGPAPETQYFGPGTRLLVL.

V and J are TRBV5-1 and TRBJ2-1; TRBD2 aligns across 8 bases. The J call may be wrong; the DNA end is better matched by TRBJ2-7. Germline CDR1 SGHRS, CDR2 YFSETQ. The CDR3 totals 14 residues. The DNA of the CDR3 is TGCGCCAGCAGCTTGTCGGGGGGGGACAATGAGCAGTACTTC. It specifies CASSLSGGDNEQYF.

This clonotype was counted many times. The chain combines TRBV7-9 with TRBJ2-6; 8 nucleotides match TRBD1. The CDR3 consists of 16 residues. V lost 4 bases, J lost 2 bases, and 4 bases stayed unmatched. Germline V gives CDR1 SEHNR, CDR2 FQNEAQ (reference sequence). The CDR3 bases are TGTGCCAGCAGCTCGACGACAGGGGCTGGGGCCAACGTCCTGACTTTC. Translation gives CASSSTTGAGANVLTF.

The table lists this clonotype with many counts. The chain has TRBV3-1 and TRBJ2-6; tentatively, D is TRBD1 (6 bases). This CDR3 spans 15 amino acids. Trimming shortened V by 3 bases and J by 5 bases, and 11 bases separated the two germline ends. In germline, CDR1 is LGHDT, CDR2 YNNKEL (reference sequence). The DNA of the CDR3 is TGTGCCAGCAGCCAGAACAGGGCCCGGGCCAACGTCCTGACTTTC. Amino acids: CASSQNRARANVLTF.

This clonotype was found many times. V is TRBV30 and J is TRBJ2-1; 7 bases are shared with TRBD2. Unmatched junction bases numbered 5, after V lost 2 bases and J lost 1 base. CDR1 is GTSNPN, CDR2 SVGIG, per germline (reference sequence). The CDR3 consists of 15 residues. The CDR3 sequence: CAWSSGGGSYNEQFF. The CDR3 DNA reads TGTGCCTGGAGTTCCGGGGGAGGGTCCTACAATGAGCAGTTCTTC.

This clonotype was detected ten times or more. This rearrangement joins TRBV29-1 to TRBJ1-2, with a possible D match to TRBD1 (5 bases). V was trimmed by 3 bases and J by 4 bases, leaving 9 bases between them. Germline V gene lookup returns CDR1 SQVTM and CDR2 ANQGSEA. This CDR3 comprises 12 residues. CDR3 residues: CSVDREGYGYTF. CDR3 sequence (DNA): TGCAGCGTTGACAGGGAGGGCTATGGCTACACCTTC.

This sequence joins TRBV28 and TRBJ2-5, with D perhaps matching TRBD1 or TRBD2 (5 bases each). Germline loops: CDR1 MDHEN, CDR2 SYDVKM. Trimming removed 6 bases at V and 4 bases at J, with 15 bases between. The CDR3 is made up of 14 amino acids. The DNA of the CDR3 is TGTGCCAGCAGACTAACTAGGGGTGGAGAGACCCAGTACTTC. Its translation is CASRLTRGGETQYF.

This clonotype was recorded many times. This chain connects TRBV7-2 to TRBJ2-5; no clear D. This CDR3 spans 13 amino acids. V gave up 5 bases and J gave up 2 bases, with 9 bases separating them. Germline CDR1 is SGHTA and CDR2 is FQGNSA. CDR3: CASSTGLQETQYF. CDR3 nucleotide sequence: TGTGCCAGCAGCACCGGGCTTCAAGAGACCCAGTACTTC. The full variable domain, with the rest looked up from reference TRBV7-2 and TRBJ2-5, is GAGVSQSPSNKVTEKGKDVELRCDPISGHTALYWYRQSLGQGLEFLIYFQGNSAPDKSGLPSDRFSAERTGGSVSTLTIQRTQQEDSAVYLCASSTGLQETQYFGPGTRLLVL.

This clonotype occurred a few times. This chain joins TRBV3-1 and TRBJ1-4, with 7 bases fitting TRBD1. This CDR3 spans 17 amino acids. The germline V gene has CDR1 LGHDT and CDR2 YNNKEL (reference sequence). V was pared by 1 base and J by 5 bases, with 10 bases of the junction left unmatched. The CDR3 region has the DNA TGTGCCAGCAGCCAAGGTTGTAGGGGACAGAAAAATGAAAAACTGTTTTTT. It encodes CASSQGCRGQKNEKLFF.

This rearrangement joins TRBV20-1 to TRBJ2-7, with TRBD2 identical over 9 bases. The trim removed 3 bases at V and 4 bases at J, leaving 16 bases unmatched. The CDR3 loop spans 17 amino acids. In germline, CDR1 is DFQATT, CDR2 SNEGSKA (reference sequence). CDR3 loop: CSARGDAISGSRYEQYF. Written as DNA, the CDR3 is TGCAGTGCTAGGGGAGACGCAATTAGCGGGAGTAGGTACGAGCAGTACTTC.

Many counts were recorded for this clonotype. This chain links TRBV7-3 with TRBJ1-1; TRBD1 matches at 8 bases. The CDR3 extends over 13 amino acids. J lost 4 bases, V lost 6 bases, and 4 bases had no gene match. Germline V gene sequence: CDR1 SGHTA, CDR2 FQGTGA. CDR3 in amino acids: CASSRTGRTEAFF. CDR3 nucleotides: TGTGCCAGCAGTAGGACAGGGCGCACTGAAGCTTTCTTT.

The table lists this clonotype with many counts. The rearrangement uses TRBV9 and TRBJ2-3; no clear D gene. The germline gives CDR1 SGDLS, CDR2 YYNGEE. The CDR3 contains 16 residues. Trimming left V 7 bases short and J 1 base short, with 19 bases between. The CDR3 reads CASARGPRIGTDTQYF. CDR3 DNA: TGTGCCAGCGCTCGTGGGCCCAGGATTGGCACAGATACGCAGTATTTT.

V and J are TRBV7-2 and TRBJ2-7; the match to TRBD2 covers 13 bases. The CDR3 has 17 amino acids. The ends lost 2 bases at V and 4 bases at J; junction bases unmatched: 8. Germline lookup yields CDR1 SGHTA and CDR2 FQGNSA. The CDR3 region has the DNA TGTGCCAGCAGCTTACCCGGGACTAGCGGGATAAAGTACGAGCAGTACTTC. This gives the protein CASSLPGTSGIKYEQYF. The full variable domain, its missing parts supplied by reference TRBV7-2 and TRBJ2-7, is GAGVSQSPSNKVTEKGKDVELRCDPISGHTALYWYRQSLGQGLEFLIYFQGNSAPDKSGLPSDRFSAERTGGSVSTLTIQRTQQEDSAVYLCASSLPGTSGIKYEQYFGPGTRLTVT.

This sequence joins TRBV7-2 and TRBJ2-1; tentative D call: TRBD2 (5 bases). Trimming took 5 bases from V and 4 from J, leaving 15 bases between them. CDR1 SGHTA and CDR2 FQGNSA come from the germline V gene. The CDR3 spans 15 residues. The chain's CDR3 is CASSLPIDYYNEQFF. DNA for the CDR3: TGTGCCAGCAGCCTCCCCATCGACTATTACAATGAGCAGTTCTTC.

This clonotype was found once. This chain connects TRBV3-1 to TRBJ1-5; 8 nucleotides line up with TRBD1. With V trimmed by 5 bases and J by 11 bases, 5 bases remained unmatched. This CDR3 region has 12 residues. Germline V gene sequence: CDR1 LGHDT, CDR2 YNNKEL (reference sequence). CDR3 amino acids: CASSFGQGSQHF. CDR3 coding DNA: TGTGCCAGCAGCTTCGGACAGGGATCCCAGCATTTT.

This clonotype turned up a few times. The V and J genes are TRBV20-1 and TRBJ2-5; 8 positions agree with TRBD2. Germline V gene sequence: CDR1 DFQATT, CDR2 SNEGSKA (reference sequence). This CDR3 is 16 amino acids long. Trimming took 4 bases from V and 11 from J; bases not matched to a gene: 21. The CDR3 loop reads CSAIKRGSARMNEQYF. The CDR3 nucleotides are TGCAGTGCTATTAAGCGGGGGAGCGCGCGCATGAATGAGCAGTACTTC.

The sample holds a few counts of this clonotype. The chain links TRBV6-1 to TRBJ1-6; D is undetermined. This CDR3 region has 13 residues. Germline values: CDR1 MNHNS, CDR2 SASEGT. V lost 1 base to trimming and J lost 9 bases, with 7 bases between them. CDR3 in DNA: TGTGCCAGCAGTGAAGGGCGGATTTCACCCCTCCACTTT. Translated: CASSEGRISPLHF.

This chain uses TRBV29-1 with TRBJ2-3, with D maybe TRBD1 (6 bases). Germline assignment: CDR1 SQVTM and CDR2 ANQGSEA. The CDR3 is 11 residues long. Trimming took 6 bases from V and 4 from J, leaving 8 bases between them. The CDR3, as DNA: TGCAGCGTCAAGGGGGCAGATACGCAGTATTTT. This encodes CSVKGADTQYF.

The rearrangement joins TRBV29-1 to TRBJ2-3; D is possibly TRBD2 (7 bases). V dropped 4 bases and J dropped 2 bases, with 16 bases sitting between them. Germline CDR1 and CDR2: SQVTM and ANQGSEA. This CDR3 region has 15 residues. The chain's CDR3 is CSVVGGLGATDTQYF. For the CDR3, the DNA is TGCAGCGTTGTGGGGGGGCTCGGGGCCACAGATACGCAGTATTTT.

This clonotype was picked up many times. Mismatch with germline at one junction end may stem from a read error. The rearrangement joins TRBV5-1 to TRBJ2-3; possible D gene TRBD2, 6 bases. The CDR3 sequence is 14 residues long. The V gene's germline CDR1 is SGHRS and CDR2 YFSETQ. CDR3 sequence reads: CASSLSGPTDTQYF. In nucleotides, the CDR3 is TGTGCCAGCAGCCTTAGCGGACCCACAGATACGCAGTATTTT.

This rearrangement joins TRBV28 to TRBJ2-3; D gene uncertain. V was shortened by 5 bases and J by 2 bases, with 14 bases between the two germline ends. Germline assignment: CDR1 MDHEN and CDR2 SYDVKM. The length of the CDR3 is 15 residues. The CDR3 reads CASSPSPGTTDTQYF. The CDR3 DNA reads TGTGCCAGCAGTCCCTCCCCGGGCACCACAGATACGCAGTATTTT.